This T cell receptor beta chain came from a study of beta chain features in type 1 diabetes. Background on the study: The patient and healthy donor groups were comparable for age, gender and cell yields.

In germline, CDR1 is MNHNS, CDR2 SASEGT. V was shortened by 2 bases and J by 2 bases, with 10 bases between the two germline ends. CDR3 length equals 14 residues. With respect to this clone: Its antigen is unknown. Different DNA sequences within this sample yield the same CDR3.

Regarding the study as a whole: Compared to healthy donors, patients appeared to have naive, central memory and Treg TCRB repertoires that were more alike. There was no resolution here of whether HLA type influences TCRB rearrangement. For Type 1 diabetes patients, all four CD4+ subsets carried TCRB CDR3s that were moderately but significantly shorter.

The study reverse transcribed the entire isolated RNA, so it sequenced expressed TCRB transcripts. The method was immunoSEQ multiplex PCR; TCRdb's version includes in-frame clones alone and lacks a portion of them. Seen here are about 150,000 clones, approximately 9.9% observed once, and the top ten hold roughly 2.5%. The sequence came from a woman aged 18 to 35 in good health. V is TRBV6-1 and J is TRBJ2-7; no definite D call. Material: central memory CD4+ T cells from blood. CDR3 residues: CASSETPVPYEQYF. The CDR3, as DNA: TGTGCCAGCAGTGAAACCCCAGTCCCCTACGAGCAGTACTTC.